These 26 T cell receptor beta chains share one sample of origin, sequenced in a study of T cells in localized non-small cell lung cancer. Sequencing was performed with immunoSEQ multiplex PCR; in TCRdb, only in-frame clones are kept and a portion is missing. Here the sample spans tens of thousands of clones, around 85% being singletons. The material was PBMCs, obtained before any cancer treatment. These receptors were collected from a man aged 35 to 69 with stage II squamous cell lung carcinoma.

J is TRBJ2-7 and V is TRBV7-2; a weak D match, TRBD2 (7 bases). The length of the CDR3 is 15 residues. Trimming stripped 5 bases from V and 3 bases from J, with 17 bases between. CDR1 and CDR2 from the germline V gene are SGHTA and FQGNSA. The CDR3 sequence: CASSLARGPFYEQYF. The CDR3 coding sequence is TGTGCCAGCAGCCTGGCGCGGGGGCCCTTCTACGAGCAGTACTTC.

This clone was counted only a few times. This chain joins TRBV7-9 and TRBJ2-7; D uncertain. V lost 7 bases to trimming and J lost 3 bases, with 10 bases between them. This CDR3 is built from 12 residues. Germline CDR1 reads SEHNR; CDR2 reads FQNEAQ (reference sequence). This CDR3 is CASTAEYYEQYF. In nucleotides, the CDR3 is TGTGCCAGCACTGCAGAGTACTACGAGCAGTACTTC.

The V and J genes are TRBV2 and TRBJ1-3; D uncertain. Germline loops: CDR1 SNHLY, CDR2 FYNNEI. V lost 5 bases to trimming and J lost 0 bases, with 11 bases between them. The CDR3 is 15 residues long. The CDR3 is CASSSNRGSGNTIYF. In nucleotides, the CDR3 is TGTGCCAGCAGTTCAAACCGTGGCTCTGGAAACACCATATATTTT.

This clone was picked up one time. The chain uses TRBV11-3 and TRBJ2-1, with 11 positions matching TRBD2. The CDR3 is 15 amino acids. V trimming: 5 bases; J trimming: 5 bases; junction bases outside the gene matches: 5. Per germline, CDR1 SGHNT and CDR2 YENEEA. The DNA for the CDR3 is TGTGCCAGCAGCGTAACTAGCGGGGGTCACAATGAGCAGTTCTTC. It encodes CASSVTSGGHNEQFF.

The chain has TRBV29-1 and TRBJ2-7; TRBD2 aligns across 9 bases. Losses at the gene ends were 7 bases for V and 6 bases for J; bases not matched to a gene: 13. The germline V gene has CDR1 SQVTM and CDR2 ANQGSEA. CDR3 length: 14 amino acids. CDR3: CSAGLASNWPEQYF. CDR3 DNA sequence: TGCAGCGCCGGACTAGCGAGCAACTGGCCCGAGCAGTACTTC.

The chain links TRBV28 to TRBJ1-1; 7 nucleotides align to TRBD1. Germline V CDR1 and CDR2: MDHEN, SYDVKM. The ends lost 1 base at V and 4 bases at J; junction bases unmatched: 6. CDR3 size: 15 residues. DNA for the CDR3: TGTGCCAGCAGTTTATCACTGGCAGGGGGCACTGAAGCTTTCTTT. Amino acids: CASSLSLAGGTEAFF.

CDR3 region: CASSDGTLGYTF. CDR3 nucleotides: TGTGCCAGCAGCGACGGGACCTTAGGCTACACCTTC. The chain recombines TRBV9 with TRBJ1-2; D might be TRBD1 (5 bases). The germline CDR1 and CDR2 sequences are SGDLS and YYNGEE. The CDR3 has 12 amino acids. The germline V and J ends were trimmed by 3 bases and 8 bases, with 11 bases remaining between them. Filled out from reference TRBV9 and TRBJ1-2, the complete variable domain reads DSGVTQTPKHLITATGQRVTLRCSPRSGDLSVYWYQQSLDQGLQFLIQYYNGEERAKGNILERFSAQQFPDLHSELNLSSLELGDSALYFCASSDGTLGYTFGSGTRLTVV.

In nucleotides, the CDR3 is TGTGCCAGCGGCATAGAACGGGTGGGGGAGCTGTTTTTT. It codes for CASGIERVGELFF. This chain joins TRBV6-1 and TRBJ2-2, with D hard to call. Germline V gene data show CDR1 as MNHNS and CDR2 as SASEGT. V was clipped by 8 bases and J by 8 bases, with 15 bases between them. CDR3 length: 13 amino acids.

The chain employs TRBV2 and TRBJ1-1; D may be TRBD1 (5 bases). The CDR3 runs to 13 residues. Germline CDR1 and CDR2: SNHLY and FYNNEI. V dropped 11 bases and J dropped 0 bases, with 13 bases sitting between them. CDR3 sequence: CAGGNEMNTEAFF. The CDR3 DNA is TGTGCCGGGGGGAATGAGATGAACACTGAAGCTTTCTTT.

This chain joins TRBV2 and TRBJ1-4, with D possibly matching TRBD1 (6 bases). The length of the CDR3 is 14 residues. CDR1 is SNHLY, CDR2 FYNNEI, per germline. V gave up 3 bases and J gave up 5 bases, with 10 bases separating them. The CDR3 is CASSDRGLNEKLFF. The CDR3 DNA follows: TGTGCCAGCAGTGACAGGGGACTGAATGAAAAACTGTTTTTT. The variable domain in full, with the rest retrieved from reference TRBV2 and TRBJ1-4, is EPEVTQTPSHQVTQMGQEVILRCVPISNHLYFYWYRQILGQKVEFLVSFYNNEISEKSEIFDDQFSVERPDGSNFTLKIRSTKLEDSAMYFCASSDRGLNEKLFFGSGTQLSVL.

The chain couples TRBV28 to TRBJ2-2; D remains ambiguous. The CDR3 totals 12 residues. V lost 5 bases and J 2 bases, leaving 3 bases between the germline ends. Looked up from germline, CDR1 is MDHEN and CDR2 is SYDVKM. CDR3 coding DNA: TGTGCCAGCAGTGATAACACCGGGGAGCTGTTTTTT. Translation: CASSDNTGELFF.

The chain combines TRBV2 with TRBJ2-5; tentatively, D is TRBD2 (5 bases). There are 11 residues in the CDR3. Trimming shortened V by 7 bases and J by 3 bases, and 6 bases separated the two germline ends. Germline V lookup: CDR1 SNHLY, CDR2 FYNNEI. CDR3 in amino acids: CASMREETQYF. The CDR3 nucleotides are TGTGCCAGCATGAGGGAAGAGACCCAGTACTTC.

The CDR3 region has the DNA TGCGCCAGCAGCTTGCCCCTAACCGACACTGAAGCTTTCTTT. It codes for CASSLPLTDTEAFF. V and J are TRBV5-1 and TRBJ1-1; D gene unclear. The V gene lost 1 base and the J gene lost 3 bases, with 10 bases spanning the gap. The CDR3 covers 14 residues. Germline loops: CDR1 SGHRS, CDR2 YFSETQ.

The V call is TRBV9, the J call TRBJ1-4; 8 bases are shared with TRBD1. This CDR3 region has 15 residues. In germline, CDR1 is SGDLS, CDR2 YYNGEE. V lost 3 bases, J lost 3 bases, and 4 bases stayed unmatched. As DNA, the CDR3 is TGTGCCAGCAGCGCCACAGGGGGTCCTAATGAAAAACTGTTTTTT. It encodes CASSATGGPNEKLFF.

This clone was picked up one time. The chain links TRBV11-2 to TRBJ2-7; D unresolved. This CDR3 region has 13 residues. Germline V gene sequence: CDR1 SGHAT, CDR2 FQNNGV. Trimming left V 5 bases short and J 1 base short, with 9 bases between. CDR3 sequence reads: CASSTVGSYEQYF. The CDR3 DNA follows: TGTGCCAGCAGCACCGTGGGTTCCTACGAGCAGTACTTC.

This clone was recorded only once. The V and J genes are TRBV28 and TRBJ2-3, with 8 bases lining up with TRBD1. Germline V gives CDR1 MDHEN, CDR2 SYDVKM. The CDR3 is 16 amino acids. V was clipped by 5 bases and J by 3 bases; unmatched bases: 10. In DNA, the CDR3 is TGTGCCAGCAGTCCCGGCGGACAGGGAGGAACAGATACGCAGTATTTT. Its translation is CASSPGGQGGTDTQYF.

The chain employs TRBV2 and TRBJ1-1; D is possibly TRBD1 (6 bases). The CDR3 covers 14 residues. Trimming took off 5 bases at V and 6 bases at J, with 16 bases between the two ends. The germline CDR1 and CDR2 sequences are SNHLY and FYNNEI. Written as DNA, the CDR3 is TGTGCCAGCAGTTTTTTTGAGAGGGGGTCTGAAGCTTTCTTT. Protein: CASSFFERGSEAFF.

V gene TRBV5-6 combines with J gene TRBJ1-1, with no clear D. Trimming pared 1 base from V and 4 bases from J, leaving 11 bases between. Germline values: CDR1 SGHDT, CDR2 YYEEEE. CDR3 length equals 14 residues. As DNA, the CDR3 is TGTGCCAGCAGCTTGTGGAGCGTTGGCACTGAAGCTTTCTTT. As protein: CASSLWSVGTEAFF.

The rearrangement joins TRBV7-2 to TRBJ2-1; D might be TRBD2 (6 bases). Germline loops: CDR1 SGHTA, CDR2 FQGNSA. This CDR3 is 15 amino acids long. Trimming pared 5 bases from V and 5 bases from J, leaving 16 bases between. CDR3 amino acids: CASSPVAGPDNEQFF. The CDR3 coding sequence is TGTGCCAGCAGCCCGGTGGCGGGGCCCGACAATGAGCAGTTCTTC.

This clone was seen only once. The chain employs TRBV6-4 and TRBJ2-1; D ambiguous. CDR1 MRHNA and CDR2 SNTAGT come from the germline V gene. The V and J ends lost 2 bases and 8 bases respectively, with 22 bases between them. The CDR3 runs 17 residues. The CDR3 nucleotides are TGTGCCAGCAGTGACAGTAGCTACGTTTCCAGCTGGGATGAGCAGTTCTTC. Translating it yields CASSDSSYVSSWDEQFF.

The count of this clone is one. The chain couples TRBV28 to TRBJ2-3, with unresolved D. V was cut by 6 bases and J by 1 base, with 5 bases left in between. Germline values: CDR1 MDHEN, CDR2 SYDVKM. The CDR3 sequence is 12 residues long. The CDR3 DNA reads TGTGCCAGCAGCTGGGGCACAGATACGCAGTATTTT. Translation gives CASSWGTDTQYF.

The chain employs TRBV29-1 and TRBJ2-7, with unresolved D. The germline V gene encodes CDR1 SQVTM and CDR2 ANQGSEA. V lost 0 bases and J 4 bases, leaving 16 bases between the germline ends. The CDR3 totals 15 residues. This CDR3 is CSVEDQDGLRYEQYF. The CDR3, as DNA: TGCAGCGTTGAAGACCAAGACGGTCTTCGGTACGAGCAGTACTTC.

This clone was found once. The gene calls are TRBV6-5 and TRBJ1-1, with D possibly TRBD1 on 6 matching bases. In germline, CDR1 is MNHEY, CDR2 SVGAGI. CDR3 length equals 15 residues. Trimming cost V 4 bases and J 0 bases, with 12 bases left between them. This CDR3 is CASSSPRTVNTEAFF. CDR3 DNA: TGTGCCAGCAGTTCCCCCCGGACAGTGAACACTGAAGCTTTCTTT.

This chain joins TRBV11-2 and TRBJ2-1; D remains ambiguous. CDR1 is SGHAT, CDR2 FQNNGV, per germline. V lost 5 bases and J lost 4, with 9 bases in between. The CDR3 is 13 residues long. The chain's CDR3 is CASSPAEYNEQFF. The DNA of the CDR3 is TGTGCCAGCAGCCCCGCAGAGTACAATGAGCAGTTCTTC.

This chain joins TRBV14 and TRBJ2-5; no definite D call. Trimming removed 1 base from V and 0 bases from J, with 15 bases in between. The CDR3 spans 17 residues. Germline V gene data show CDR1 as SGHDN and CDR2 as FVKESK. Here the CDR3 reads CASSQVPGGPYQETQYF. As DNA, the CDR3 is TGTGCCAGCAGCCAAGTACCCGGTGGACCCTACCAAGAGACCCAGTACTTC.

The chain links TRBV11-2 to TRBJ1-2; D gene uncertain. Germline V gene data show CDR1 as SGHAT and CDR2 as FQNNGV. V was trimmed by 5 bases and J by 7 bases, leaving 20 bases between them. CDR3 length equals 15 residues. The CDR3, as DNA: TGTGCCAGCAGCCCTCGGGTAGAGATTGGTGGTGGCTACACCTTC. It translates to CASSPRVEIGGGYTF.